The entry below gives a single T cell receptor beta chain sequence along with its context. No cognate antigen has been identified for it. No base-level quality is on record; no much larger clone is a single base apart. Spanning cysteine to phenylalanine, the CDR3 consists of 16 amino acids. Solely the CDR3 DNA is kept, with 48 bases framed from the first base. The junction carries 18 bases between V and J, which are trimmed by 6 bases and 1 base respectively. The germline V gene encodes CDR1 LNHNV and CDR2 YYDKDF (reference sequence). This sample is drawn from a study of long-term antiretroviral therapy in people with HIV (dated by TCRdb to between 2021 and 2022). Broadly, across the study: The earliest samples were collected roughly a decade before the 2015 WHO recommendation for immediate ART, at a time when ART was usually postponed until CD4 counts fell. A retrospective serial study tested whether changes in peripheral blood TRB repertoire composition and diversity were associated with ART initiation and durable HIV suppression. From 25 to 30 adults with confirmed HIV infection, the cohort provided over 150 cryopreserved PBMC samples, gathered serially across a mean of about six years (range 1-12). Test extractions of a monoclonal T-cell line alongside 33 polyclonal samples showed no cross-contamination during QIAcube processing. Among the approximately 30 participants with HIV, more than ten were female. The paper as a whole reports these results and caveats: Inferences about post-ART repertoire changes are limited because no data were available on ART adherence, viral resistance or therapy changes. Because pre-ART samples had limited cell numbers, unsorted PBMC were profiled rather than sorted CD4+ and CD8+ T cells. Compared with controls, HIV repertoires had narrower CDR3 length ranges, and the network structure pointed to an antigen-experienced repertoire that shifted only slightly toward naive after ART. Because PBMC availability was limited, only the TCR beta chain was sequenced, with no alpha chain pairing. Expanded TRB clones identified before ART initiation dominated the repertoire across all time points, though the dominance fluctuated and decreased in many PLHIV after ART. The samples were dated from about 2003 to 2017, and the ART regimens that were used may be less effective than current ART regimens. Starting ART was linked to a significant rise in TRB diversity, yet even with long-term ART the diversity remained significantly lower than in transplant donor controls.

The immunoSEQ hsTCRB v3.0 assay was used at survey level resolution to sequence the TRB variable region. The target sequencing depth for TRB was about 40,000-50,000 T-cell genomes per sample. Pooled TRB libraries were sequenced on an Illumina MiSeq with a v3 150-cycle kit. Processing in the source paper ran as follows. Repertoire analysis was run in R within a reproducible Nextflow workflow that covered QC, data transformation and analysis. LymphoSeq2, an R package for AIRR-Seq data exploration, was used to implement custom analyses. Four samples yielding fewer than 5000 total TRB sequences were excluded, leaving roughly 200 analyzed HIV repertoires. Among the 200 or so HIV repertoires that were kept, 59 were collected before ART initiation and about 130 were collected after ART initiation. Each repertoire was downsampled to 5000 TRB nucleotide sequences, and summary statistics were averaged across 100 downsampling iterations. TRB sequences were retained for analysis only if CDR3 regions of at least seven amino acids were present. Diversity was assessed using a clonality score derived from Shannon entropy and using the Gini coefficient. Repertoire networks linked the top 5000 CDR3 amino acid sequences whenever two sequences differed by an edit distance of one. GLIPH2 predicted antigen specificity groups and MHC restriction for TRB CDR3 amino acid sequences. To flag known associations with CMV, EBV, HIV or tissue antigens, CDR3 amino acid sequences were compared against VDJdb and McPAS-TCR. Pre-ART, post-ART and control groups were compared with Wilcoxon signed-rank tests and Holm-Bonferroni correction. Not all clones reach the TCRdb copy of this immuneACCESS table, which keeps in-frame sequences only. Checked studies attribute under half of the gap to unresolved V genes and leave the rest unexplained. V, J and clone size were drawn from that table, and D and trimming were deduced from the DNA. Recorded for this sample are around 28,000 clones; roughly 90% of them occurred a single time. The top ten constitute roughly 4% of the sample.

Inclusion was restricted to participants for whom at least one PBMC sample before ART initiation and at least two post-ART samples were available. All participants with HIV were treated in the United States of America. Cryopreserved samples of roughly 0.95-10 million PBMC were thawed and washed before DNA extraction. At the time of the earliest PBMC sample, participants with HIV were aged between roughly 23 and 60 years. Each participant contributed PBMC samples from 1-4 timepoints before ART initiation and 2-8 timepoints after ART initiation, with a median of 7 samples. For every participant, serial HIV viral load, CD4+ T-cell count, ART history and demographic data were obtained. Genomic DNA was extracted from unsorted PBMC with a Qiagen kit on a QIAcube, processed in batches of 12 samples.

This specimen was unsorted PBMCs, taken 1.8 years after starting antiretroviral therapy. The clonotype was recovered from a woman aged 18-29 years with HIV. The rearranged segments are TRBV15 and TRBJ1-2, with a tentative D gene TRBD1 over 5 matching bases. The nucleotide sequence reads as follows: TGTGCCACCAGTTTCTCAGACAGCTCCTTTAACTATGGCTACACCTTC. This sequence encodes CATSFSDSSFNYGYTF. The full variable domain, completed from the reference TRBV15 and TRBJ1-2 proteins outside the CDR3, reads DAMVIQNPRYQVTQFGKPVTLSCSQTLNHNVMYWYQQKSSQAPKLLFHYYDKDFNNEADTPDNFQSRRPNTSFCFLDIRSPGLGDTAMYLCATSFSDSSFNYGYTFGSGTRLTVV.